The 17 T cell receptor beta chains in this list originate from one sample, sequenced in a study of blood T cell repertoires in COVID-19. Assay: immunoSEQ multiplex PCR; the TCRdb copy retains only in-frame clones and omits some. The data show tens of thousands of clones, 85% to 90% seen once. The material sequenced was PBMCs or T cells enriched from blood (not recorded which). The receptor set was obtained from a woman between 50 and 59 years old with acute COVID-19.

V and J are TRBV11-3 and TRBJ2-1; 8 bases align to TRBD1. The junction had 6 bases not matched to a gene; V was cut back by 7 bases and J by 7 bases. CDR1 and CDR2 from the germline V gene are SGHNT and YENEEA. This CDR3 is built from 13 residues. The CDR3 is CASNTGGNNEQFF. The CDR3 DNA follows: TGTGCCAGCAATACAGGGGGTAATAATGAGCAGTTCTTC.

The chain uses TRBV5-1 and TRBJ1-1; unclear D gene. Germline-derived CDR1 and CDR2 are SGHRS and YFSETQ. There are 14 residues in the CDR3. The ends were cut back, 4 bases at V and 3 bases at J, with 13 bases in the middle. CDR3 nucleotide sequence: TGCGCCAGCAGCCACGCAGGTTGGGACACTGAAGCTTTCTTT. This sequence encodes CASSHAGWDTEAFF.

The J gene is TRBJ1-1, the V gene TRBV30; the D gene is possibly TRBD1 (5 bases). The CDR3 consists of 10 residues. Germline assignment: CDR1 GTSNPN and CDR2 SVGIG (reference sequence). V was shortened by 7 bases and J by 7 bases, with 10 bases between the two germline ends. The DNA for the CDR3 is TGTGCCTACACGACAGTTGAAGCTTTCTTT. Protein: CAYTTVEAFF.

This chain uses TRBV20-1 with TRBJ1-3; D gene ambiguous. V lost 3 bases, J lost 4 bases, and 7 bases lay in between. Germline CDR1 reads DFQATT; CDR2 reads SNEGSKA (reference sequence). CDR3 length: 12 amino acids. CDR3 nucleotides: TGCAGTGCTAGTACCGGGGGAAACACCATATATTTT. Protein product: CSASTGGNTIYF.

The chain joins TRBV19 to TRBJ1-1; TRBD1 matches at 7 bases. CDR3 length: 14 residues. Trimming took 5 bases from V and 1 from J; bases not matched to a gene: 4. CDR1 is LNHDA, CDR2 SQIVND, per germline (reference sequence). The CDR3 loop reads CASSAWTGNTEAFF. The CDR3 DNA reads as TGTGCCAGTAGTGCCTGGACAGGGAACACTGAAGCTTTCTTT.

V usage is TRBV6-2 or TRBV6-3 and J usage is TRBJ2-7, with D possibly being TRBD2 (6 bases). Per germline, CDR1 MNHEY and CDR2 SVGEGT. Trimming left V 2 bases short and J 5 bases short, with 16 bases between. This CDR3 comprises 15 residues. CDR3 region: CASSYNGGTADEQYF. Here the CDR3 DNA reads TGTGCCAGCAGTTACAACGGGGGAACGGCGGACGAGCAGTACTTC.

The chain has TRBV28 and TRBJ1-2, with D possibly matching TRBD1 (5 bases). Trimming removed 5 bases from V and 3 bases from J, with 16 bases in between. The CDR3 loop spans 15 amino acids. Germline V CDR1 and CDR2: MDHEN, SYDVKM. The CDR3 spells CASSTHAGEDYGYTF. CDR3 sequence (DNA): TGTGCCAGCAGTACCCACGCGGGGGAAGACTATGGCTACACCTTC.

The chain employs TRBV6-5 and TRBJ2-7; D perhaps matches TRBD1 (5 bases). Germline CDR1 is MNHEY and CDR2 is SVGAGI. This CDR3 contains 13 residues. The V and J ends lost 7 bases and 3 bases respectively, with 13 bases between them. The DNA of the CDR3 is TGTGCCAGCATGGCAGGGCGGTTCTACGAGCAGTACTTC. Its translation is CASMAGRFYEQYF.

The rearrangement links TRBV19 to TRBJ1-4; D ambiguous. Looked up from germline, CDR1 is LNHDA and CDR2 is SQIVND (reference sequence). V was pared by 3 bases and J by 6 bases, with 20 bases between. The length of the CDR3 is 17 residues. This chain's CDR3 is CASSIQALAGHYEKLFF. The CDR3 DNA reads as TGTGCCAGTAGTATTCAGGCTTTGGCTGGTCATTATGAAAAACTGTTTTTT.

This rearrangement joins TRBV5-1 to TRBJ2-3; 11 bases line up with TRBD2. This CDR3 contains 16 residues. Germline CDR1 reads SGHRS; CDR2 reads YFSETQ. The V and J ends lost 4 bases and 0 bases, in that order; junction bases with no gene match: 4. The CDR3 is CASSIRTSGSTDTQYF. CDR3 DNA: TGCGCCAGCAGCATTCGGACTAGCGGGAGCACAGATACGCAGTATTTT. The full variable domain, rest sourced from reference TRBV5-1 and TRBJ2-3, is KAGVTQTPRYLIKTRGQQVTLSCSPISGHRSVSWYQQTPGQGLQFLFEYFSETQRNKGNFPGRFSGRQFSNSRSEMNVSTLELGDSALYLCASSIRTSGSTDTQYFGPGTRLTVL.

The genes are TRBV7-8 and TRBJ2-1; tentative D call: TRBD2 (5 bases). The CDR3 runs to 18 residues. V shed 1 base and J shed 0 bases, with 16 bases lying between them. Germline assignment: CDR1 SGHVS and CDR2 FQNEAQ. The CDR3 nucleotides read TGTGCCAGCAGCTTAGATAGCCTTAGCGTGAGCTCCTACAATGAGCAGTTCTTC. Translating it yields CASSLDSLSVSSYNEQFF.

The V and J genes are TRBV23-1 and TRBJ2-7; a possible D gene is TRBD1 (5 bases). TRBV23-1 is labeled an ORF, and its function is uncertain. There are 18 residues in the CDR3. Trimming removed 3 bases at V and 2 bases at J, with 23 bases between. The DNA of the CDR3 is TGCGCCAGCAGTCACGCTCCGTGCGCGACAGCCAGCGCCTACGAGCAGTACTTC. Residues: CASSHAPCATASAYEQYF.

V and J are TRBV3-1 (or the pseudogene TRBV3-2) and TRBJ2-5; D remains ambiguous. Germline values: CDR1 LGHDT, CDR2 YNNKEL (reference sequence). The V gene lost 1 base and the J gene lost 4 bases, with 13 bases spanning the gap. CDR3 length: 15 residues. This CDR3 is CASSQANPTAETQYF. CDR3 nucleotide sequence: TGTGCCAGCAGCCAAGCCAATCCTACTGCAGAGACCCAGTACTTC.

The chain is built from TRBV19 and TRBJ1-4, with D unclear. There are 15 residues in the CDR3. Germline lookup yields CDR1 LNHDA and CDR2 SQIVND (reference sequence). V dropped 6 bases and J dropped 0 bases, with 11 bases sitting between them. In nucleotides, the CDR3 is TGTGCCAGTAGAGAGAGACGGGCAACTAATGAAAAACTGTTTTTT. The encoded protein is CASRERRATNEKLFF.

The chain uses TRBV15 and TRBJ1-2; D unresolved. There are 15 residues in the CDR3. Germline CDR1 is LNHNV and CDR2 is YYDKDF (reference sequence). V lost 5 bases and J 6 bases, leaving 19 bases between the germline ends. The CDR3 spells CATSSTGSVHDGYTF. The CDR3 nucleotides read TGTGCCACCAGCTCTACGGGGTCGGTGCACGATGGCTACACCTTC.

This chain links TRBV3-1 (or the pseudogene TRBV3-2) with TRBJ1-5, with 7 bases fitting TRBD1. Germline CDR1 and CDR2: LGHDT and YNNKEL (reference sequence). The CDR3 consists of 14 residues. The V segment lost 6 bases and the J segment 3 bases; nucleotides outside the gene matches: 5. CDR3: CASSPTGDNQPQHF. The CDR3 DNA is TGTGCCAGCAGTCCCACAGGGGACAATCAGCCCCAGCATTTT.

The chain is built from TRBV18 and TRBJ2-7; TRBD2 aligns across 11 bases. This CDR3 has 15 amino acids. Trimming at V came to 6 bases and at J to 5 bases, leaving 9 bases not matched to a gene. From germline, CDR1 is KGHSH and CDR2 LQKENI. The CDR3 DNA reads as TGTGCCAGCTCCCCGGAGGTTAGCGGGAGGGACGAGCAGTACTTC. It is translated as CASSPEVSGRDEQYF.